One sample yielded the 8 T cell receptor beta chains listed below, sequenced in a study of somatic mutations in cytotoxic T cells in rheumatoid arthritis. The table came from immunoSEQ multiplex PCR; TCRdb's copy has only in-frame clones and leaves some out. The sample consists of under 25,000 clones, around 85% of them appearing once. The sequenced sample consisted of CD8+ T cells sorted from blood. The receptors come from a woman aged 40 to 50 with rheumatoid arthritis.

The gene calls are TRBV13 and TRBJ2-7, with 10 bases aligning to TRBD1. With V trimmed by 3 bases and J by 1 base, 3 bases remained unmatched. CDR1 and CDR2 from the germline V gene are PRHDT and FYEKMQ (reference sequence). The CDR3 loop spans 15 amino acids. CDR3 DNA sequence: TGTGCCAGCAGCTTGACAGGGGGCGCGTCCTACGAGCAGTACTTC. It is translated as CASSLTGGASYEQYF. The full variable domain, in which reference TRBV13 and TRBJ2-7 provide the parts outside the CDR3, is AAGVIQSPRHLIKEKRETATLKCYPIPRHDTVYWYQQGPGQDPQFLISFYEKMQSDKGSIPDRFSAQQFSDYHSELNMSSLELGDSALYFCASSLTGGASYEQYFGPGTRLTVT.

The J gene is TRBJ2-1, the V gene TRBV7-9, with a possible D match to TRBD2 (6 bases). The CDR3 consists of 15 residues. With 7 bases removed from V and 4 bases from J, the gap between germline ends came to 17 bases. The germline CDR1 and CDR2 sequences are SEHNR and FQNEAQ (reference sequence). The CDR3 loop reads CASNLPGLQYNEQFF. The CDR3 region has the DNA TGTGCCAGCAACCTTCCGGGACTCCAATACAATGAGCAGTTCTTC.

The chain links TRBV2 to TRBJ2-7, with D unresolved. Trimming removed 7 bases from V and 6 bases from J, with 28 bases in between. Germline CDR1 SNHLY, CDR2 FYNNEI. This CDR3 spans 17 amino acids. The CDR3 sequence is CASTFIAPQALASEQYF. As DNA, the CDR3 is TGTGCCAGCACCTTCATTGCCCCTCAGGCTCTCGCTTCCGAGCAGTACTTC.

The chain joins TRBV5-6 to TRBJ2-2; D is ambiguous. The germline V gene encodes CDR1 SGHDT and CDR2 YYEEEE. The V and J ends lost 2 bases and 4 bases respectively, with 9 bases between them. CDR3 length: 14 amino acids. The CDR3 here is CASSFGEITGELFF. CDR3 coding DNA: TGTGCCAGCAGCTTTGGAGAGATCACCGGGGAGCTGTTTTTT.

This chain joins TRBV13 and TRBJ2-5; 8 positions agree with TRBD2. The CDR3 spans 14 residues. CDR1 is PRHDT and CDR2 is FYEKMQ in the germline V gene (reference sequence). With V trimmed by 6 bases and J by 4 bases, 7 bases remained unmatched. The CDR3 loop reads CASSPGGAGETQYF. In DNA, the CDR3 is TGTGCCAGCAGTCCCGGGGGGGCAGGAGAGACCCAGTACTTC.

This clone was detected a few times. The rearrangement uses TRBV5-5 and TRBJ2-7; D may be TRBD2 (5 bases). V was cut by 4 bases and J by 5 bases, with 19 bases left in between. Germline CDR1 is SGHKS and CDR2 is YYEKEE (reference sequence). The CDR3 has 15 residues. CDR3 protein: CASSQGLASIDEQYF. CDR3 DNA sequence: TGTGCCAGCAGCCAAGGGCTAGCAAGTATCGACGAGCAGTACTTC.

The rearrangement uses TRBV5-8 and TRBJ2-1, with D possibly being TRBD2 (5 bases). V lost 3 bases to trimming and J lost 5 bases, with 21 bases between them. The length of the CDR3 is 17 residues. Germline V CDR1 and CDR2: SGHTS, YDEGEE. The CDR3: CASSWGMIAGPDNEQFF. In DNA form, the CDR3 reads TGTGCCAGCAGCTGGGGTATGATCGCGGGTCCCGACAATGAGCAGTTCTTC.

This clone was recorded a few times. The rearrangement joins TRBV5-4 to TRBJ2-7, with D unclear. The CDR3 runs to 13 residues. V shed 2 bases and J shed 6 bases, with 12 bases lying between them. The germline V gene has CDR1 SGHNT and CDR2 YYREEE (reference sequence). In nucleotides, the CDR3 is TGTGCCAGCAGCTTCGGCGGTGGGTTCGAGCAGTACTTC. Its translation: CASSFGGGFEQYF.